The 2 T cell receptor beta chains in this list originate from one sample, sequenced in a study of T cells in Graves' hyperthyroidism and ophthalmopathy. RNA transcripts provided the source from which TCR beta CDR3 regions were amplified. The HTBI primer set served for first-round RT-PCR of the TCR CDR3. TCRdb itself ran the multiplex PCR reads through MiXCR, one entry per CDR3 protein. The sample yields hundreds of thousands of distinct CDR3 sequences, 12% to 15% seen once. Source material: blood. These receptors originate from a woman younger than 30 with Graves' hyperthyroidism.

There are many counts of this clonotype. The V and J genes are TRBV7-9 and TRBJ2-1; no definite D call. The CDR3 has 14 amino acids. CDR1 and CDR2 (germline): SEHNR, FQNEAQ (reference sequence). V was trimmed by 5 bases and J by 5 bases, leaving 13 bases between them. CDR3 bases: TGTGCCAGCAGCGCCTATACTACTCACAATGAGCAGTTCTTC. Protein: CASSAYTTHNEQFF.

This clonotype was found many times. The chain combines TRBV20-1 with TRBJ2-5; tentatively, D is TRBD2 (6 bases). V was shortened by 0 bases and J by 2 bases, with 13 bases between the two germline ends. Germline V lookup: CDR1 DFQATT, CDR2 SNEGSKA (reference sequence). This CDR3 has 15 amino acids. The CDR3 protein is CSARDWGLDQETQYF. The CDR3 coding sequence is TGCAGTGCTAGAGATTGGGGACTGGATCAAGAGACCCAGTACTTC.